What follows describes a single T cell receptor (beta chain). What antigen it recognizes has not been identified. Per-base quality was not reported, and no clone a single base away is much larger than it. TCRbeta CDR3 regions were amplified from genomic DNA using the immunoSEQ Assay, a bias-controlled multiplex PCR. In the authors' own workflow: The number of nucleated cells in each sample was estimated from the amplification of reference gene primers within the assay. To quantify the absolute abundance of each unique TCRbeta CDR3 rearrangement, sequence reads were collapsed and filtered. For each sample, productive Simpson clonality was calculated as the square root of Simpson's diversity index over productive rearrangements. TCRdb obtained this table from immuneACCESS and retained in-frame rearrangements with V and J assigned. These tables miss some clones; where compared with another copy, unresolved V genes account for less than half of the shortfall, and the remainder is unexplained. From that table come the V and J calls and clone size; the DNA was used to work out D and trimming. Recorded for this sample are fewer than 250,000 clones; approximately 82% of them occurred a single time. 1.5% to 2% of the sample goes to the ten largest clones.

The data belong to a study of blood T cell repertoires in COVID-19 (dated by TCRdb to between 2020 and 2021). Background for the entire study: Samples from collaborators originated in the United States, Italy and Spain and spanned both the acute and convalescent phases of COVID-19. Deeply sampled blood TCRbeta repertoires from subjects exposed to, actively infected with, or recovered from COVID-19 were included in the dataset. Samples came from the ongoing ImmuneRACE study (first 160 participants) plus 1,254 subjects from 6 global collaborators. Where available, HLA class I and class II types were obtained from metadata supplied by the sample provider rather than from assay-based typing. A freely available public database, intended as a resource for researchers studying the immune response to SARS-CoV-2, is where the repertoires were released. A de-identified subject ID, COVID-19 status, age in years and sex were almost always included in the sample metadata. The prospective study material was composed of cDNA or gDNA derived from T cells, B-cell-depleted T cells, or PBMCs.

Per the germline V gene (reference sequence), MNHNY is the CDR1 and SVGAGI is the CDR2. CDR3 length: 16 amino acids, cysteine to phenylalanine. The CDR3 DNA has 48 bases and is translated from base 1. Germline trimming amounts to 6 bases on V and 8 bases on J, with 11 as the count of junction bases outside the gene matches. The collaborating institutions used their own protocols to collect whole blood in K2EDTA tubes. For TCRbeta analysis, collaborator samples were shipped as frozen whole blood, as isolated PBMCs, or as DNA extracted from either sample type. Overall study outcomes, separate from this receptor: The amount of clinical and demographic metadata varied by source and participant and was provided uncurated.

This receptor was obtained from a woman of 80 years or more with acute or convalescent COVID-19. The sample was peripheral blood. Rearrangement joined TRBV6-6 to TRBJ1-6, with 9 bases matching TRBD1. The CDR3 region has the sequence CASRKNPGQGDSPLHF. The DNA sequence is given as TGTGCCAGCAGAAAAAACCCGGGACAGGGTGATTCACCCCTCCACTTT.